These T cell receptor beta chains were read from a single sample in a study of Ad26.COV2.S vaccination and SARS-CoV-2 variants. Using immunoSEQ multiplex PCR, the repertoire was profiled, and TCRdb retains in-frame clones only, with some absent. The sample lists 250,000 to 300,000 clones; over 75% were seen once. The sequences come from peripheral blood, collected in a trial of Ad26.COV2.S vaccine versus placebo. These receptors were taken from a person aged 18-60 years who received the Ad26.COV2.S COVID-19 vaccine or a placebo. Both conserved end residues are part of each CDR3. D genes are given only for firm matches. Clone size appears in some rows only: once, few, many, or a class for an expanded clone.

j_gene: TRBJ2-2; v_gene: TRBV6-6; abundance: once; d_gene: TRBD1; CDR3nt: TGTGCCAGCACTCCAGACAGGGGAGCGAACACCGGGGAGCTGTTTTTT; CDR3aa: CASTPDRGANTGELFF
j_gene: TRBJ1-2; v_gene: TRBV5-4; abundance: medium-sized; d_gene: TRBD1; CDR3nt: TGTGCCAGCAGCCTCAGGGGGGTAGGGAACTATGGCTACACCTTC; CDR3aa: CASSLRGVGNYGYTF
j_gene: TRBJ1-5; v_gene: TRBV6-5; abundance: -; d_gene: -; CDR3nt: TGTGCCAGCAGCGCTCCTACGGGGATCAATCAGCCCCAGCATTTT; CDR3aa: CASSAPTGINQPQHF
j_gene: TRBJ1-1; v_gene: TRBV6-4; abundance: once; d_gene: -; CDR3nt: TGTGCCAGCAGTGTCCAGGGGAACACTGAAGCTTTCTTT; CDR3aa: CASSVQGNTEAFF
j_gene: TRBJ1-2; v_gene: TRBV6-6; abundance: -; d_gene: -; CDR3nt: TGTGCCAGCAGTCTACCCCAGGGTACGGGTGGCTACACCTTC; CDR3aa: CASSLPQGTGGYTF
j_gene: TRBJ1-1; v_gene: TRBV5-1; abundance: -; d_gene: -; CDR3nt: TGCGCCAGCAGCTTTTGGGGGATGAACACTGAAGCTTTCTTT; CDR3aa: CASSFWGMNTEAFF
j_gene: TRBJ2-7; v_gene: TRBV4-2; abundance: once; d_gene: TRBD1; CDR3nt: TGTGCCAGCAGCCAGGTCCGGGACAGGGTTTACGAGCAGTACTTC; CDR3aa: CASSQVRDRVYEQYF
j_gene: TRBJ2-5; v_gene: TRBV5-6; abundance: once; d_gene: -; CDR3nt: TGTGCCAGCAGCCCCCCTACGACGGGAGCCCAGTACTTC; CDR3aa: CASSPPTTGAQYF
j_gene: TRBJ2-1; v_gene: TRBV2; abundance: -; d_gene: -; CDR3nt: TGTGCCAGCACCAGATACTTAGGTGAGCAGTTCTTC; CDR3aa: CASTRYLGEQFF
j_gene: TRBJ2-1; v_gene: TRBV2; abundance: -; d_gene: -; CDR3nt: TGTGCCAGCAGCGGAGGACGGGTCGCGCAGTTCTTC; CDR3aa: CASSGGRVAQFF
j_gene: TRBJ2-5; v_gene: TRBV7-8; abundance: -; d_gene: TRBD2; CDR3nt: TGTGCCAGCAGCAAAGGAGGCGGGAGCCAAGAGACCCAGTACTTC; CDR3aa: CASSKGGGSQETQYF
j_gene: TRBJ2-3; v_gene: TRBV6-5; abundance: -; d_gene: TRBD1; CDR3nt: TGTGCCAGCAGCCCGACAGGGGGATTCACAGATACGCAGTATTTT; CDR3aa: CASSPTGGFTDTQYF
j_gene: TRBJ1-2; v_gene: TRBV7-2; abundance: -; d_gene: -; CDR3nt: TGTGCCAGCAGCTTACTCGACAGATACTATGGCTACACCTTC; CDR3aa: CASSLLDRYYGYTF
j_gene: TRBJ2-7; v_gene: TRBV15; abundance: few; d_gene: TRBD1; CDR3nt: TGTGCCACCAGCAGCCCGGGACAGGGGTACTACGAGCAGTACTTC; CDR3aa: CATSSPGQGYYEQYF
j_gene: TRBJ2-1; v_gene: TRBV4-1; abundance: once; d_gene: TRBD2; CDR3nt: TGCGCCAGCAGCCAACTAGGCGGGGGAACCTACAATGAGCAGTTCTTC; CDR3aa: CASSQLGGGTYNEQFF
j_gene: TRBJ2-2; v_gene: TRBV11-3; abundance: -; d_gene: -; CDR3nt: TGTGCCAGCAGCCCATGGGGGCGAAGCGCGGTAAGTGACACCGGGGAGCTGTTTTTT; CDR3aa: CASSPWGRSAVSDTGELFF